The 9 T cell receptor beta chains presented below share a single source sample, sequenced in a study of beta chain features in type 1 diabetes. Investigators reverse transcribed all isolated RNA, so they sequenced expressed TCRB transcripts. Generated by immunoSEQ multiplex PCR, the TCRdb table keeps only in-frame clones and is missing some. The profile covers 200,000 to 250,000 clones, with 27% appearing a single time and under 4.5% taken by the ten largest. The sequencing input was central memory CD4+ T cells from blood. Receptors were obtained from a man aged 25-40 years in good health.

This clone was seen only a few times. The chain uses TRBV13 and TRBJ2-4; 7 nucleotides line up with TRBD1. The J segment lost 2 bases and the V segment lost 5 bases, leaving 6 bases of the junction unmatched. CDR1 is PRHDT, CDR2 FYEKMQ, per germline (reference sequence). The CDR3 is made up of 15 amino acids. In DNA, the CDR3 is TGTGCCAGCAGCCAGGGGGATAGATCCAAAAACATTCAGTACTTC. Its translation is CASSQGDRSKNIQYF.

J is TRBJ1-5 and V is TRBV28, with D unresolved. Trimming shortened V by 4 bases and J by 4 bases, and 17 bases separated the two germline ends. This CDR3 has 16 amino acids. Per germline, CDR1 MDHEN and CDR2 SYDVKM. Here the CDR3 reads CASSSRSSSLNQPQHF. The CDR3 coding sequence is TGTGCCAGCAGTTCGAGGTCATCTTCCCTTAATCAGCCCCAGCATTTT.

This chain joins TRBV11-2 and TRBJ2-7; TRBD1 matches 8 bases. V was pared by 11 bases and J by 2 bases, with 11 bases of the junction left unmatched. CDR1 and CDR2 from the germline V gene are SGHAT and FQNNGV. This CDR3 is 14 amino acids long. CDR3 protein: CAFPRQGRTYEQYF. The CDR3 DNA reads TGTGCCTTTCCCCGACAGGGGCGAACCTACGAGCAGTACTTC.

This clone was seen a few times. V and J are TRBV6-6 and TRBJ2-5; D unclear. This CDR3 spans 12 amino acids. V was trimmed by 1 base and J by 4 bases, leaving 4 bases between them. Germline CDR1 reads MNHNY; CDR2 reads SVGAGI (reference sequence). The CDR3 DNA is TGTGCCAGCAGTTACTTTAGAGAGACCCAGTACTTC. The encoded protein is CASSYFRETQYF.

The chain uses TRBV15 and TRBJ1-2; D is possibly TRBD1 (5 bases). The CDR3 runs to 16 residues. Germline lookup yields CDR1 LNHNV and CDR2 YYDKDF (reference sequence). V lost 5 bases to trimming and J lost 2 bases, with 18 bases between them. As DNA, the CDR3 is TGTGCCACCAGCGCGGACAAACTAAACCTGAACTATGGCTACACCTTC. It translates to CATSADKLNLNYGYTF.

This clone was picked up a small number of times. The chain combines TRBV14 with TRBJ2-3; D is undetermined. The CDR3 has 11 amino acids. Looked up from germline, CDR1 is SGHDN and CDR2 is FVKESK. V was clipped by 8 bases and J by 6 bases, with 9 bases between them. CDR3 DNA: TGTGCCAGCGGGCAGGCCGATACGCAGTATTTT. This sequence encodes CASGQADTQYF.

Only a few counts were recorded for this clone. The chain uses TRBV29-1 and TRBJ1-5, with unresolved D. Germline CDR1 is SQVTM and CDR2 is ANQGSEA. V was trimmed by 4 bases and J by 3 bases, leaving 13 bases between them. This CDR3 comprises 14 residues. CDR3 nucleotides: TGCAGCGTTGCGGCAGTAGGAGCCAATCAGCCCCAGCATTTT. It yields the protein CSVAAVGANQPQHF.

The chain couples TRBV7-2 to TRBJ2-1; D could derive from TRBD1 or TRBD2 (5 bases each). The CDR3 is made up of 15 amino acids. Germline V gene sequence: CDR1 SGHTA, CDR2 FQGNSA. Trimming shortened V by 5 bases and J by 0 bases, and 11 bases separated the two germline ends. In DNA, the CDR3 is TGTGCCAGCAGCAATCCGGGACGCTCCTACAATGAGCAGTTCTTC. Protein sequence: CASSNPGRSYNEQFF.

In this sample, this clone turned up a few times. This rearrangement joins TRBV10-3 to TRBJ1-1; no reliable D call. The CDR3 consists of 13 residues. V was trimmed by 11 bases and J by 1 base, leaving 14 bases between them. CDR1 is ENHRY and CDR2 is SYGVKD in the germline V gene. CDR3 nucleotide sequence: TGTGCCTCGACCGCGGGTGCGAACACTGAAGCTTTCTTT. Its protein product is CASTAGANTEAFF.